The clone carrying this TCR beta chain has a handful of counts. The source of the sample is a study of blood T cell repertoires in COVID-19. The overall study: From T cells, B-cell-depleted T cells, or PBMCs came the material, which was cDNA or gDNA.

In the original workflow: Quantification of nucleated cells was approximated via reference gene primer amplification. The table came from immunoSEQ multiplex PCR; TCRdb's copy has only in-frame clones and leaves some out. V and J calls and clone size follow that table, whereas D and trimming were derived from the DNA. The sample shows fewer than 250,000 clones, 80% to 90% of them seen only once. CDR3 length equals 15 residues. Trimming cost V 9 bases and J 3 bases, with 17 bases left between them. The germline V gene encodes CDR1 KGHDR and CDR2 SFDVKD. This sequence was found in a woman aged 50 to 65 with active or convalescent COVID-19. Sequences were obtained from peripheral blood. The chain is built from TRBV24-1 and TRBJ1-5; TRBD1 might be the D (5 bases). CDR3 nucleotide sequence: TGTGCCACCTCCCGCGGGGGGTCAAACAATCAGCCCCAGCATTTT. It translates to CATSRGGSNNQPQHF.